This section outlines one T cell receptor beta chain sequence together with its context. V was pared by 3 bases and J by 3 bases, with 6 bases of the junction left unmatched. Germline V gene sequence: CDR1 KGHDR, CDR2 SFDVKD. The CDR3 length is 15 residues. The source of the sample is a study of blood T cell repertoires in COVID-19. Background on the study: COVID-19 samples, acute and convalescent, were from the United States, Italy and Spain. T cells, B-cell-depleted T cells, or PBMCs supplied cDNA or gDNA.

In the original analysis: For nucleated cells, counts were estimated from reference gene primer amplification. Profiled with immunoSEQ multiplex PCR; TCRdb holds only in-frame clones, not every one. V, J and clone size were drawn from that table, and D and trimming were deduced from the DNA. The table has more than 85,000 clones, roughly 80% seen once. Material: peripheral blood. The clonotype comes from an elderly woman with acute or convalescent COVID-19. V usage is TRBV24-1 and J usage is TRBJ2-5; TRBD2 agrees at 7 bases. As DNA, the CDR3 is TGTGCCACCAGTGATCGCAGGGCGGGGGAAGAGACCCAGTACTTC. This encodes CATSDRRAGEETQYF.